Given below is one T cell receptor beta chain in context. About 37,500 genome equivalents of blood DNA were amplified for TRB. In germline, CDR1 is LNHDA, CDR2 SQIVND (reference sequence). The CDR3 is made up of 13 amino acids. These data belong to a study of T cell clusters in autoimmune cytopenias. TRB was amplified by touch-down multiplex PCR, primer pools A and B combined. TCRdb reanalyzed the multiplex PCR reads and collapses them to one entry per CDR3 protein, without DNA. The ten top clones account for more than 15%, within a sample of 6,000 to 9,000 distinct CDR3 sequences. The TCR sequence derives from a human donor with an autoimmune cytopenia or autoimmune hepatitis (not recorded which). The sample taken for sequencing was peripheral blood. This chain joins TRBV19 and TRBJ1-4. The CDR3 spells CASSIEGREKLFF.